The 26 T cell receptor beta chains below all came from one sample that was sequenced in a study of blood T cell repertoires in COVID-19. Sequenced by immunoSEQ multiplex PCR; TCRdb stores in-frame clones only, minus some. The sample has hundreds of thousands of clones; 70% to 90% are singletons. Sequencing used PBMCs or T cells enriched from blood (not recorded which). The receptors were sampled from a woman in her forties or fifties who had recovered from COVID-19.

A single count supports this clone. The chain recombines TRBV2 with TRBJ1-2, with D tentatively TRBD1 (6 bases). Deletions cut 4 bases from V and 8 bases from J, with 11 bases between. Germline V gives CDR1 SNHLY, CDR2 FYNNEI. The CDR3 contains 12 residues. CDR3: CASSGQAGGYTF. CDR3 coding DNA: TGTGCCAGCAGTGGACAGGCAGGGGGCTACACCTTC.

This clone showed up just once. The gene calls are TRBV7-9 and TRBJ2-1; perhaps TRBD2 as D (6 bases). Germline-derived CDR1 and CDR2 are SEHNR and FQNEAQ (reference sequence). Trimming pared 5 bases from V and 2 bases from J, leaving 13 bases between. The CDR3 sequence is 15 residues long. Here the CDR3 reads CASSPRDSAYNEQFF. The CDR3 bases are TGTGCCAGCAGCCCCCGGGACTCCGCCTACAATGAGCAGTTCTTC. Filled out from reference TRBV7-9 and TRBJ2-1, the complete variable domain reads DTGVSQNPRHKITKRGQNVTFRCDPISEHNRLYWYRQTLGQGPEFLTYFQNEAQLEKSRLLSDRFSAERPKGSFSTLEIQRTEQGDSAMYLCASSPRDSAYNEQFFGPGTRLTVL.

J is TRBJ1-4 and V is TRBV28; 7 nucleotides match TRBD1. Germline-derived CDR1 and CDR2 are MDHEN and SYDVKM. V lost 9 bases to trimming and J lost 5 bases; unmatched junction nucleotides: 3. CDR3 length: 12 residues. CDR3 sequence (DNA): TGTGCCAGAGACAGGGCCAATGAAAAACTGTTTTTT. Its translation: CARDRANEKLFF.

Only one count was recorded for this clone. The chain employs TRBV19 and TRBJ2-7, with D possibly matching TRBD1 (6 bases). V dropped 4 bases and J dropped 0 bases, with 13 bases sitting between them. The CDR3 has 15 amino acids. CDR1 and CDR2 (germline): LNHDA, SQIVND (reference sequence). CDR3 DNA: TGTGCCAGTAGTACCAGGGACACAAACTCCTACGAGCAGTACTTC. It encodes CASSTRDTNSYEQYF.

The V gene is TRBV5-1, the J gene TRBJ1-1, with D tentatively TRBD1 (6 bases). V lost 1 base and J 7 bases, leaving 20 bases between the germline ends. CDR1 SGHRS and CDR2 YFSETQ come from the germline V gene. The length of the CDR3 is 16 residues. The CDR3 DNA reads as TGCGCCAGCAGCTTGACCGCCTCCGGGGGGCCCGTTGAAGCTTTCTTT. Translated: CASSLTASGGPVEAFF. Supplemented by reference TRBV5-1 and TRBJ1-1, the full variable domain reads KAGVTQTPRYLIKTRGQQVTLSCSPISGHRSVSWYQQTPGQGLQFLFEYFSETQRNKGNFPGRFSGRQFSNSRSEMNVSTLELGDSALYLCASSLTASGGPVEAFFGQGTRLTVV.

This clone showed up just a few times. The same CDR3 also results from other DNA sequences found in this sample. V usage is TRBV18 and J usage is TRBJ1-2; the D gene is possibly TRBD1 (5 bases). This CDR3 is built from 13 residues. CDR1 and CDR2 from the germline V gene are KGHSH and LQKENI. V shed 2 bases and J shed 5 bases, with 9 bases lying between them. CDR3 coding DNA: TGTGCCAGCTCACCATCTGGGGGGTATGGCTACACCTTC. Residues: CASSPSGGYGYTF.

The V gene is TRBV10-3, the J gene TRBJ2-7; D unclear. The ends were cut back, 0 bases at V and 9 bases at J, with 15 bases in the middle. The CDR3 runs to 14 residues. Per the germline V gene, CDR1 is ENHRY and CDR2 is SYGVKD. CDR3 in amino acids: CAISESSAVSVQYF. The DNA for the CDR3 is TGTGCCATCAGTGAGTCAAGTGCTGTTTCAGTGCAGTACTTC.

J is TRBJ1-4 and V is TRBV13, with TRBD1 matching over 9 bases. CDR3 length equals 14 residues. The V gene end was trimmed by 5 bases and the J gene end by 8 bases; junction bases not matched to a gene: 6. Germline values: CDR1 PRHDT, CDR2 FYEKMQ (reference sequence). The CDR3 is CASSPGTGREKLFF. The DNA of the CDR3 is TGTGCCAGCAGCCCCGGGACAGGGCGGGAAAAACTGTTTTTT. The variable domain in full, completed from reference TRBV13 and TRBJ1-4, reads AAGVIQSPRHLIKEKRETATLKCYPIPRHDTVYWYQQGPGQDPQFLISFYEKMQSDKGSIPDRFSAQQFSDYHSELNMSSLELGDSALYFCASSPGTGREKLFFGSGTQLSVL.

In its sample, this clone was seen once. The chain joins TRBV27 to TRBJ1-2; 7 nucleotides match TRBD1. This CDR3 region has 14 residues. Unmatched junction bases numbered 7, after V lost 3 bases and J lost 6 bases. The germline gives CDR1 MNHEY, CDR2 SMNVEV (reference sequence). The DNA of the CDR3 is TGTGCCAGCAGTTTTCGGGACAGCGCGGATGGCTACACCTTC. It encodes CASSFRDSADGYTF.

J is TRBJ2-3 and V is TRBV19; D possibly corresponds to TRBD1 (5 bases). V was pared by 1 base and J by 3 bases, with 5 bases between. This CDR3 contains 13 residues. Germline V gene sequence: CDR1 LNHDA, CDR2 SQIVND (reference sequence). In nucleotides, the CDR3 is TGTGCCAGTAGTATAGGACAGACAGATACGCAGTATTTT. Translated: CASSIGQTDTQYF.

V gene TRBV7-8 combines with J gene TRBJ1-5; TRBD1 matches at 9 bases. CDR3 length: 15 amino acids. J gave up 4 bases and V 5 bases, and 6 bases lay outside the gene matches. Germline V gene lookup returns CDR1 SGHVS and CDR2 FQNEAQ. For the CDR3, the DNA is TGTGCCAGCAGCAAGGGACAGGGTGGGAATCAGCCCCAGCATTTT. Translating it yields CASSKGQGGNQPQHF.

The chain's CDR3 is CASSPAGTSHRETQYF. The CDR3 DNA reads TGTGCCAGCAGCCCCGCCGGGACTAGTCATCGAGAGACCCAGTACTTC. This sequence joins TRBV5-5 and TRBJ2-5; 8 bases match TRBD2. Trimming cost V 4 bases and J 4 bases; bases outside gene matches: 12. The CDR3 has 16 residues. The germline gives CDR1 SGHKS, CDR2 YYEKEE (reference sequence).

The rearrangement joins TRBV10-3 to TRBJ1-2; 9 positions agree with TRBD1. CDR1 and CDR2 from the germline V gene are ENHRY and SYGVKD. This CDR3 comprises 15 residues. V shed 4 bases and J 8 bases; nucleotides not matched to a gene: 11. The CDR3 region is CAISAGTGSYSGYTF. DNA for the CDR3: TGTGCCATCAGTGCCGGGACAGGGTCCTATTCAGGCTACACCTTC.

This clone was detected only a few times. This chain uses TRBV9 with TRBJ2-1; 7 positions match TRBD2. The V gene end was trimmed by 3 bases and the J gene end by 1 base; junction bases not matched to a gene: 7. This CDR3 spans 16 amino acids. From germline, CDR1 is SGDLS and CDR2 YYNGEE. CDR3 sequence reads: CASSAAAGVSYNEQFF. The DNA for the CDR3 is TGTGCCAGCAGCGCCGCTGCGGGAGTGTCCTACAATGAGCAGTTCTTC.

This clone showed up just once. The V and J genes are TRBV6-5 and TRBJ2-5; D is possibly TRBD2 (5 bases). The V and J ends lost 7 bases and 2 bases respectively, with 8 bases between them. The CDR3 sequence is 12 residues long. Looked up from germline, CDR1 is MNHEY and CDR2 is SVGAGI. The CDR3 DNA sequence: TGTGCCAGCAAAGCGGATCAAGAGACCCAGTACTTC. Its translation is CASKADQETQYF.

The chain employs TRBV7-2 and TRBJ2-3; 13 bases map to TRBD2. This CDR3 has 16 residues. Per the germline V gene, CDR1 is SGHTA and CDR2 is FQGNSA. J lost 5 bases, V lost 5 bases, and 7 bases had no gene match. The CDR3 loop reads CASSPRLAGGRDTQYF. CDR3 nucleotide sequence: TGTGCCAGCAGCCCTCGACTAGCGGGAGGCCGAGATACGCAGTATTTT. The entire variable domain, with the rest obtained from reference TRBV7-2 and TRBJ2-3, is as follows: GAGVSQSPSNKVTEKGKDVELRCDPISGHTALYWYRQSLGQGLEFLIYFQGNSAPDKSGLPSDRFSAERTGGSVSTLTIQRTQQEDSAVYLCASSPRLAGGRDTQYFGPGTRLTVL.

The chain carries TRBV18 and TRBJ1-2; 7 nucleotides match TRBD1. Looked up from germline, CDR1 is KGHSH and CDR2 is LQKENI. Trimming at V came to 3 bases and at J to 4 bases, leaving 14 bases not matched to a gene. This CDR3 contains 17 residues. In DNA form, the CDR3 reads TGTGCCAGCTCACCGGGACAGCCGGCCACGCACGGCTATGGCTACACCTTC. Amino acids: CASSPGQPATHGYGYTF.

The chain carries TRBV28 and TRBJ2-7, with D tentatively TRBD1 (5 bases). The germline gives CDR1 MDHEN, CDR2 SYDVKM. The V end lost 4 bases, the J end lost 0 bases, and 10 bases lay between the germline ends. The CDR3 runs to 14 residues. CDR3 coding DNA: TGTGCCAGCAGTTGGACACCTAGCTCCTACGAGCAGTACTTC. Encoded protein: CASSWTPSSYEQYF.

This clone was picked up one time. This chain links TRBV7-2 with TRBJ2-1; perhaps TRBD1 as D (6 bases). Trimming took off 1 base at V and 15 bases at J, with 25 bases between the two ends. CDR3 length equals 16 residues. Germline CDR1 is SGHTA and CDR2 is FQGNSA. The CDR3 nucleotides are TGTGCCAGCAGCTTAGGACAACAGGGCCTGGGGAGAAGTCGGTTCTTC. Its translation: CASSLGQQGLGRSRFF.

The chain combines TRBV5-1 with TRBJ2-3, with TRBD2 identical over 10 bases. V shed 4 bases, J shed 6 bases, and the junction held 8 bases outside the gene matches. The CDR3 has 15 residues. CDR1 and CDR2 from the germline V gene are SGHRS and YFSETQ. The CDR3 DNA follows: TGCGCCAGCAGCCCGGGGACTAGCGAGAGGGATACGCAGTATTTT. It is translated as CASSPGTSERDTQYF.

The chain has TRBV9 and TRBJ1-4; D gene unclear. The germline gives CDR1 SGDLS, CDR2 YYNGEE. The CDR3 consists of 14 residues. The V end was cut by 2 bases, the J end by 8 bases, with 13 bases between. This CDR3 reads CASSVSYSGEKLFF. The DNA for the CDR3 is TGTGCCAGCAGCGTCAGCTATAGCGGGGAAAAACTGTTTTTT.

The V and J genes are TRBV28 and TRBJ2-3; tentatively, D is TRBD1 (5 bases). Per germline, CDR1 MDHEN and CDR2 SYDVKM. Trimming removed 8 bases at V and 5 bases at J, with 23 bases between. CDR3 size: 16 residues. CDR3 amino acids: CASPPSLSGRGDTQYF. CDR3 DNA sequence: TGTGCCAGCCCTCCTAGTTTATCTGGAAGGGGAGATACGCAGTATTTT.

The rearrangement links TRBV7-8 to TRBJ1-3; D remains ambiguous. V lost 3 bases, J lost 0 bases, and 12 bases lay in between. In germline, CDR1 is SGHVS, CDR2 FQNEAQ. The CDR3 is 16 residues long. The CDR3 here is CASSLYLKSSGNTIYF. In DNA, the CDR3 is TGTGCCAGCAGCTTGTACCTTAAGAGCTCTGGAAACACCATATATTTT.

V and J are TRBV19 and TRBJ2-3, with 11 bases matching TRBD2. The length of the CDR3 is 17 residues. The trim removed 6 bases at V and 2 bases at J, leaving 10 bases unmatched. Germline V gene lookup returns CDR1 LNHDA and CDR2 SQIVND (reference sequence). CDR3 in DNA: TGTGCCAGTAGGGGCTGGCTAGCGGGAGGATCCACAGATACGCAGTATTTT. Protein: CASRGWLAGGSTDTQYF.

The CDR3 bases are TGTGCCAGCAGCGGAGGACAGTGGAACTATGGCTACACCTTC. This encodes CASSGGQWNYGYTF. The J gene is TRBJ1-2, the V gene TRBV5-6; a weak D match, TRBD1 (6 bases). The CDR3 totals 14 residues. CDR1 and CDR2 from the germline V gene are SGHDT and YYEEEE. Trimming left V 4 bases short and J 2 bases short, with 12 bases between.

This clone was seen a few times. The V call is TRBV4-2, the J call TRBJ2-7, with D possibly matching TRBD2 (5 bases). Germline assignment: CDR1 LGHNA and CDR2 YNFKEQ. This CDR3 comprises 15 residues. V was shortened by 3 bases and J by 3 bases, with 15 bases between the two germline ends. The CDR3 nucleotides are TGTGCCAGCAGCCAGGGAGCGGAGTTATACTACGAGCAGTACTTC. As protein: CASSQGAELYYEQYF.